This TCR beta chain was sequenced during a study of T-cell memory formation after mild COVID-19 (dated by TCRdb to 2020 to 2023). For the study in its entirety: Most TCR sequence clusters were specific to one of the two donors. Two young, previously healthy adult volunteers made up the cohort, one male and one female. In a couple of donors, T-cell clones that expanded and contracted after mild COVID-19 were followed by sequencing TCRalpha and TCRbeta repertoires longitudinally. What the authors observed across the whole study: The second-wave clones that peaked on day 37 were not confirmed to be SARS-CoV-2 specific. Contracting CD4+ clones appeared mostly in the CM and EM memory subsets, whereas CD8+ clones were enriched in EMRA. The study included only a couple of mild cases, and larger cohorts that include severe cases with pre-infection samples were judged to be necessary. The detection of some responding clones in pre-infection memory suggests that pre-existing cross-reactive memory T cells joined the SARS-CoV-2 response. Balanced CD4/CD8 phenotypes were observed for clones contracting from day 15 to 85, whereas a bias towards CD4+ was observed for a second wave of clones expanding from day 15 to 37.

Taken from the germline V gene, the CDR1 and CDR2 loops are MNHEY and SVGAGI. Inclusive of the bounding cysteine and phenylalanine, the CDR3 is 15 residues long. Only CDR3 DNA is held: 45 bases, read in frame from base 1. V was cut back by 2 bases and J by 0 bases, leaving a gap of 11 bases between them. Ficoll-Paque density gradient centrifugation was used to isolate PBMCs. This clonotype appeared a few times. The antigen this receptor binds is unknown. The record has no base qualities; no much larger clone is one base away. The reads were generated on an Illumina NovaSeq 6000. TCRalpha and TCRbeta cDNA libraries were constructed by 5'RACE with constant-segment primers, with sample barcodes and unique molecular identifiers being introduced. Trizol reagent was used to extract RNA from every sample. Library amplification was performed in two PCR steps, and a second sample barcode and Illumina TruSeq adapters were introduced in the second step. The libraries were sequenced on an Illumina NovaSeq using 2 x 150 bp paired-end reads. The original methods were these. With migec v1.2.7, reads were demultiplexed and then collapsed into UMI-guided consensus sequences. With mixcr v2.1.11, UMI consensuses were aligned to TRA and TRB V and J templates and assembled into clonotypes. Clonotypes were classified as expanded or contracted when called significant by both edgeR and NoisET, with noise models trained on biological replicates. edgeR calls used a false discovery rate-adjusted p below 0.01 and a log2 fold-change threshold of 1. As an exploratory analysis of dynamics, max-normalized trajectories of the 1000 most abundant clonotypes were examined by PCA with hierarchical clustering. Each responding clone was given a CD4 or CD8 phenotype based on the CD4+ and CD8+ repertoires, which had been sequenced separately. TCRdb reran the public reads through fastp at Q25 and MiXCR, keeping productive beta chains. Rows merge per CDR3 protein into single entries with the most common DNA and genes. The V and J calls follow TCRdb's processing rather than the paper's. For this sample there are about 240,000 distinct CDR3 sequences; 7.5% to 10% appear just once. Of the sample, 22% falls within the top ten clones.

The sequenced sample was PBMCs or a T cell subset sorted from them (not recorded which). The clonotype comes from a man between 18 and 29 years old who had mild COVID-19 (a few samples of this study predate the infection). The sample titles of this study are shuffled in the database, so cell type and time point are left out; the donor was told from shared clones. The rearranged chain carries TRBV6-5 and TRBJ2-7; confidence is insufficient to name the D gene. The CDR3 region: CASSYLGYSSYEQYF. The DNA reads TGTGCCAGCAGTTACCTGGGATATTCCTCCTACGAGCAGTACTTC.